The 13 T cell receptor beta chains presented below share a single source sample, sequenced in a study of early T cells in non-severe SARS-CoV-2 infection. TCRdb ran MiXCR on the 5' RACE reads and lists one entry per CDR3 protein. The table has some 59,000 distinct CDR3 sequences, about 10% seen once. Sequencing was done on a sample of whole blood. These receptor sequences come from an adult who was a healthcare worker with PCR-confirmed SARS-CoV-2 infection or an uninfected control (not recorded which).

In its sample, this clonotype was seen many times. The chain is built from TRBV7-2 and TRBJ1-1, with a weak D call TRBD1 (6 bases). The CDR3 extends over 14 amino acids. Deletions cut 2 bases from V and 5 bases from J, with 12 bases between. Per the germline V gene, CDR1 is SGHTA and CDR2 is FQGNSA. The CDR3 here is CASSLSQGKTEAFF. CDR3 sequence (DNA): TGTGCCAGCAGCTTATCACAGGGAAAGACTGAAGCTTTCTTT.

This clonotype was detected many times. The gene calls are TRBV7-9 and TRBJ1-1; D perhaps matches TRBD1 (6 bases). From germline, CDR1 is SEHNR and CDR2 FQNEAQ (reference sequence). With 0 bases removed from V and 1 base from J, the gap between germline ends came to 9 bases. This CDR3 is built from 15 residues. Here the CDR3 reads CASSLAGTPNTEAFF. The CDR3, as DNA: TGTGCCAGCAGCTTAGCGGGGACACCGAACACTGAAGCTTTCTTT.

V usage is TRBV7-9 and J usage is TRBJ1-4; D call uncertain. CDR1 and CDR2 (germline): SEHNR, FQNEAQ (reference sequence). V was cut by 6 bases and J by 8 bases, with 13 bases left in between. The CDR3 runs 13 residues. The CDR3 protein is CASRRWGREKLFF. DNA for the CDR3: TGTGCCAGCAGAAGGTGGGGAAGGGAAAAACTGTTTTTT.

This clonotype was detected many times. The chain is built from TRBV10-3 and TRBJ2-1; TRBD2 matches 12 bases. V trimming: 5 bases; J trimming: 9 bases; junction bases outside the gene matches: 2. Germline CDR1 is ENHRY and CDR2 is SYGVKD. The CDR3 runs 13 residues. The CDR3 region is CAISPGLAGEQFF. CDR3 bases: TGTGCCATCAGTCCGGGACTAGCGGGTGAGCAGTTCTTC.

This clonotype occurred a few times. The V and J genes are TRBV12-3 or TRBV12-4 and TRBJ1-5; D gene unclear. The CDR3 has 15 residues. Trimming removed 6 bases at V and 0 bases at J, with 12 bases between. The chain's CDR3 is CASSKRAPSNQPQHF. CDR3 bases: TGTGCCAGCAGCAAACGGGCACCTAGCAATCAGCCCCAGCATTTT.

In this sample, this clonotype turned up many times. This sequence joins TRBV20-1 and TRBJ2-5; D unclear. The CDR3 consists of 10 residues. Germline CDR1 reads DFQATT; CDR2 reads SNEGSKA (reference sequence). V lost 3 bases to trimming and J lost 5 bases, with 4 bases between them. DNA for the CDR3: TGCAGTGCTAGTTACGAGACCCAGTACTTC. This gives the protein CSASYETQYF.

This clonotype was picked up many times. V and J are TRBV10-1 and TRBJ2-1; D is possibly TRBD1 or TRBD2 (6 bases each). CDR1 is WNHNN and CDR2 is SYGVQD in the germline V gene (reference sequence). The CDR3 is made up of 13 amino acids. V lost 0 bases and J 9 bases, leaving 9 bases between the germline ends. CDR3 amino acids: CASSESGGGEQFF. The CDR3, as DNA: TGCGCCAGCAGTGAGTCGGGGGGCGGTGAGCAGTTCTTC.

This rearrangement joins TRBV6-5 to TRBJ2-2; D gene ambiguous. In germline, CDR1 is MNHEY, CDR2 SVGAGI. The CDR3 is made up of 15 amino acids. V shed 6 bases and J shed 0 bases, with 11 bases lying between them. CDR3 nucleotide sequence: TGTGCCAGCAGATATGGTGCCGCGAACACCGGGGAGCTGTTTTTT. This gives the protein CASRYGAANTGELFF.

This clonotype was observed many times. This sequence joins TRBV5-1 and TRBJ1-6, with a tentative D call TRBD1 (6 bases). There are 15 residues in the CDR3. Between the trimmed V and J ends, which lost 0 bases and 7 bases, there was a span of 11 bases. Germline V CDR1 and CDR2: SGHRS, YFSETQ. The CDR3 reads CASSLEGGLNSPLHF. DNA for the CDR3: TGCGCCAGCAGCTTGGAGGGGGGTCTGAATTCACCCCTCCACTTT.

The V gene is TRBV5-1, the J gene TRBJ2-3; D may be TRBD1 (6 bases). Per germline, CDR1 SGHRS and CDR2 YFSETQ. This CDR3 is built from 16 residues. The ends were cut back, 2 bases at V and 2 bases at J, with 15 bases in the middle. CDR3 residues: CASSLLPGTNTDTQYF. The CDR3 DNA is TGCGCCAGCAGCTTACTTCCAGGGACAAACACAGATACGCAGTATTTT.

The sample holds many counts of this clonotype. V and J are TRBV2 and TRBJ2-2; TRBD1 or TRBD2 may be the D gene (5 bases each). The CDR3 sequence is 15 residues long. Trimming pared 4 bases from V and 4 bases from J, leaving 13 bases between. CDR1 and CDR2 (germline): SNHLY, FYNNEI. The chain's CDR3 is CASSVGPGSTGELFF. Here the CDR3 DNA reads TGTGCCAGCAGTGTGGGACCCGGTAGCACCGGGGAGCTGTTTTTT.

This clonotype was counted many times. The chain employs TRBV5-1 and TRBJ2-7; D ambiguous. Germline lookup yields CDR1 SGHRS and CDR2 YFSETQ. This CDR3 spans 15 amino acids. With 4 bases removed from V and 0 bases from J, the gap between germline ends came to 14 bases. CDR3 protein: CASSPEPTSSYEQYF. DNA for the CDR3: TGCGCCAGCAGCCCGGAACCGACAAGCTCCTACGAGCAGTACTTC. The whole variable domain, filled in from reference TRBV5-1 and TRBJ2-7, reads KAGVTQTPRYLIKTRGQQVTLSCSPISGHRSVSWYQQTPGQGLQFLFEYFSETQRNKGNFPGRFSGRQFSNSRSEMNVSTLELGDSALYLCASSPEPTSSYEQYFGPGTRLTVT.

This clonotype was observed at least ten times. V gene TRBV28 combines with J gene TRBJ2-7, with unresolved D. Trimming removed 3 bases from V and 3 bases from J, with 6 bases in between. The V gene's germline CDR1 is MDHEN and CDR2 SYDVKM. The CDR3 contains 12 residues. CDR3 sequence reads: CASSFGDYEQYF. CDR3 in DNA: TGTGCCAGCAGTTTTGGGGACTACGAGCAGTACTTC.